This TCR beta chain comes out of a study of tumor-infiltrating lymphocytes in primary liver carcinoma. Findings and caveats of the study: CD8+ and CD4+ repertoires went uncompared, the samples being bulk unsorted.

Germline DNA was also extracted, with blood RNA taken from unsorted whole blood. The CDR3 consists of 12 residues. Germline CDR1 is LGHNA and CDR2 is YNFKEQ. Total RNA amounting to 500 ng was the source from which TCR beta cDNA was made with a constant-region primer. What produced the TCR beta libraries was three nested multiplex PCR rounds using slightly modified ARM-PCR. The first two PCR rounds, approximately 10 cycles each, used TRBV1-TRBV30 forward primers and a C-beta reverse primer. TCRdb passed the multiplex PCR reads through MiXCR, listing each CDR3 protein once. The sample yields 310,000 or so distinct CDR3 sequences, about 65% seen once. Concerning this clonotype: What it binds is unknown. This clone may be a read error of a much larger clone one base away.

Sequenced input: peripheral blood. The genes are TRBV4-2 and TRBJ2-1; no clear D. This receptor was identified in a middle-aged man with primary liver carcinoma and hepatitis B virus infection. CDR3 DNA: TGTACCAGCAGCCAAGCCTGGGATGAGCAGTTCTTC. Residues: CTSSQAWDEQFF.